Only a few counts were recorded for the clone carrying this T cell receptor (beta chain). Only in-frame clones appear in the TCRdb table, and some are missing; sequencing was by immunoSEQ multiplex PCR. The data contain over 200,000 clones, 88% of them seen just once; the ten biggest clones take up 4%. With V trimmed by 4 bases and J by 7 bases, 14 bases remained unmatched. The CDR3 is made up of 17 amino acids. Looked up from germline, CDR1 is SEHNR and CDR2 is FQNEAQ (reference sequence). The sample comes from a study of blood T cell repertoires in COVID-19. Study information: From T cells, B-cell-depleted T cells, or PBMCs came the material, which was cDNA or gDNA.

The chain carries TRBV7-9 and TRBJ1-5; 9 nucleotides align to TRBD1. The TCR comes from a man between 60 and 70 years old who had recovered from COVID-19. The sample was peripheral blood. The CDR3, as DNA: TGTGCCAGCAGCTCGGTACTAACAGGGGGCGGAAAACAGCCCCAGCATTTT. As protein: CASSSVLTGGGKQPQHF.